This T cell receptor beta chain was retrieved from a study of regulatory T cells in long-lasting Graves disease. Arm-PCR of CDR3 regions and iRepertoire HTBI primers were the basis on which TCR beta libraries were built. TCRdb used MiXCR to reprocess the multiplex PCR reads, holding one entry per CDR3 protein. Seen here are 350,000 to 500,000 distinct CDR3 sequences, around 13% observed once, and the top ten hold roughly a sixth. The time point: newly diagnosed GD, antithyroid drugs for less than 3 months. Generation of the TCR library employed RNA extracted from PBMCs. Graves' disease diagnosis relied on American Thyroid Association guidelines. The CDR3 is 13 residues long. Trimming cost V 4 bases and J 5 bases; bases outside gene matches: 7. The germline V gene has CDR1 SQVTM and CDR2 ANQGSEA. This sample was also put to use in a study of T cells in Graves' hyperthyroidism and ophthalmopathy.

The sequence was obtained from a woman aged 50 to 60 with Graves disease. The J gene is TRBJ1-1, the V gene TRBV29-1; TRBD1 matches at 7 bases. This sample comprised peripheral blood mononuclear cells (PBMCs), obtained at new diagnosis, from a patient treated with antithyroid drugs. CDR3 region: CSVVKGAQTEAFF. DNA for the CDR3: TGCAGCGTTGTCAAGGGGGCGCAGACTGAAGCTTTCTTT.